What follows are 23 T cell receptor beta chains derived from one specimen sequenced in a study of blood T cells in healthy people across ages (dated by TCRdb to 2015 to 2017). The library was generated by 5' RACE. Sequencer: Illumina HiSeq 2500. A second PCR of roughly 7 to 12 cycles was run with a J-beta primer mix and a sample-barcoded 5' primer. TCRdb's own reprocessing of the public reads used fastp at Q25 and MiXCR and kept productive beta chains. Entries are consolidated by CDR3 protein sequence, retaining the most common genes and DNA. Counted in this sample were roughly 830,000 distinct CDR3 sequences; 62% of them appeared once. The ten largest clonotypes hold roughly a quarter of the sample. Sequences were obtained from blood. The origin of the receptors is a man aged 30 to 45 in good health.

This CDR3 is CASSLAGVGSGKETQYF. DNA for the CDR3: TGTGCCAGCAGCTTGGCTGGGGTGGGGTCTGGGAAAGAGACCCAGTACTTC. The rearrangement uses TRBV5-4 and TRBJ2-5; D uncertain. The V and J ends lost 0 bases and 3 bases respectively, with 18 bases between them. Germline V gene data show CDR1 as SGHNT and CDR2 as YYREEE (reference sequence). This CDR3 region has 17 residues.

A few counts support this clonotype. The chain employs TRBV4-3 and TRBJ1-2, with D possibly TRBD1 on 5 matching bases. Germline V gives CDR1 LGHNA, CDR2 YSLEER. CDR3 size: 15 residues. The V gene lost 0 bases and the J gene lost 3 bases, with 11 bases spanning the gap. CDR3 protein: CASSQDHGGDYGYTF. CDR3 sequence (DNA): TGCGCCAGCAGCCAAGATCATGGGGGGGACTATGGCTACACCTTC.

This sequence joins TRBV4-1 and TRBJ1-6; perhaps TRBD1 as D (5 bases). Between the trimmed V and J ends, which lost 2 bases and 5 bases, there was a span of 19 bases. The CDR3 is 18 residues long. The germline V gene encodes CDR1 MGHRA and CDR2 YSYEKL. The CDR3 DNA follows: TGCGCCAGCAGCCAATTGGGCTTGCTGGGGACTGATAATTCACCCCTCCACTTT. Translation gives CASSQLGLLGTDNSPLHF.

This clonotype was seen many times. The rearrangement links TRBV4-3 to TRBJ2-3, with 7 bases matching TRBD2. Looked up from germline, CDR1 is LGHNA and CDR2 is YSLEER. The CDR3 is made up of 14 amino acids. V dropped 1 base and J dropped 3; count of bases not matched to a gene: 1. CDR3 DNA: TGCGCCAGCAGCCAAGGGGGGGGGACAGATACGCAGTATTTT. Amino acid sequence: CASSQGGGTDTQYF.

This clonotype was observed once. The V gene is TRBV7-9, the J gene TRBJ1-6; 8 bases map to TRBD1. The germline V gene encodes CDR1 SEHNR and CDR2 FQNEAQ (reference sequence). The V segment lost 10 bases and the J segment 10 bases; nucleotides outside the gene matches: 6. This CDR3 has 12 amino acids. The CDR3 sequence is CATNTGGSPLHF. The CDR3 region has the DNA TGTGCCACCAACACAGGGGGGTCACCCCTCCACTTT.

The V and J genes are TRBV6-7 and TRBJ2-5; 7 nucleotides align to TRBD2. TRBV6-7 is reported as an ORF; its role is uncertain. V trimming: 0 bases; J trimming: 4 bases; junction bases outside the gene matches: 5. This CDR3 is built from 15 residues. In nucleotides, the CDR3 is TGTGCCAGCAGTTACTCGGGGAGGGTGAGAGAGACCCAGTACTTC. This sequence encodes CASSYSGRVRETQYF.

This clonotype occurred many times. The CDR3, as DNA: TGTGCCAGCAGCTTATGGCAGGGACAGATAGAGACCCAGTACTTC. Translating gives CASSLWQGQIETQYF. The chain joins TRBV7-2 to TRBJ2-5; 7 bases match TRBD1. Germline CDR1 is SGHTA and CDR2 is FQGNSA. This CDR3 is built from 15 residues. Losses at the gene ends were 2 bases for V and 4 bases for J; bases not matched to a gene: 7.

This clonotype was observed once. A much larger clone lies a single base off, so this may be a read error. The rearrangement joins TRBV11-2 to TRBJ1-2; 9 bases are a match to TRBD1. J gave up 3 bases and V 5 bases, and 13 bases lay outside the gene matches. The CDR3 runs 17 residues. CDR1 and CDR2 from the germline V gene are SGHAT and FQNNGV. CDR3 amino acids: CASSKGQGINTDYGYTF. The DNA of the CDR3 is TGTGCCAGCAGCAAAGGACAGGGGATAAATACTGACTATGGCTACACCTTC.

With regard to this clonotype: Likely a read error: the CDR3 ends without its conserved phenylalanine or tryptophan. The genes are TRBV30 and TRBJ2-2, with unresolved D. This CDR3 has 14 amino acids. Germline V gives CDR1 GTSNPN, CDR2 SVGIG (reference sequence). The CDR3 loop reads CGLALWAASGELFS. The CDR3 DNA follows: TGTGGTCTCGCGCTTTGGGCGGCCAGCGGGGAGCTGTTTTCT.

This clonotype was seen only a few times. The chain combines TRBV12-3 or TRBV12-4 with TRBJ2-4, with TRBD2 matching over 8 bases. The CDR3 has 14 residues. V lost 5 bases, J lost 13 bases, and 13 bases stayed unmatched. CDR3: CASSPQAGGTQQYF. CDR3 in DNA: TGTGCCAGCAGTCCCCAGGCGGGGGGAACACAGCAGTACTTC.

This clonotype has more than one count but fewer than ten. CDR3 sequence reads: CASSQVRDPTYEQYF. The CDR3 DNA follows: TGCGCCAGCAGCCAAGTAAGGGACCCCACCTACGAGCAGTACTTC. This chain joins TRBV4-3 and TRBJ2-7; D possibly uses TRBD1 or TRBD2 (5 bases each). The germline V gene has CDR1 LGHNA and CDR2 YSLEER. V lost 1 base to trimming and J lost 2 bases, with 12 bases between them. The CDR3 covers 15 residues.

This chain joins TRBV7-9 and TRBJ2-1, with D perhaps assigned TRBD1 or TRBD2 (6 bases each). The CDR3 covers 15 residues. Germline V CDR1 and CDR2: SEHNR, FQNEAQ (reference sequence). V shed 10 bases and J shed 4 bases, with 20 bases lying between them. CDR3 in DNA: TGTGCCATCTTGGATCCGGGGGCCGGATACAATGAGCAGTTCTTC. This encodes CAILDPGAGYNEQFF.

The chain links TRBV29-1 to TRBJ1-2; D may be TRBD1 (6 bases). The CDR3 covers 12 residues. Germline V gene sequence: CDR1 SQVTM, CDR2 ANQGSEA. Trimming cost V 0 bases and J 7 bases, with 9 bases left between them. CDR3 coding DNA: TGCAGCGTTGAAGAAGGGGGTAGTGGCTACACCTTC. Translation gives CSVEEGGSGYTF.

The chain employs TRBV9 and TRBJ2-7; 8 bases map to TRBD2. Germline V CDR1 and CDR2: SGDLS, YYNGEE. With 3 bases clipped from V and 3 bases from J, the junction kept 8 bases outside the gene matches. The CDR3 runs to 15 residues. The CDR3 here is CASSAYSGGGYEQYF. The CDR3 coding sequence is TGTGCCAGCAGCGCCTACAGCGGGGGAGGCTACGAGCAGTACTTC.

V and J are TRBV6-2 or TRBV6-3 and TRBJ2-1; D is possibly TRBD2 (6 bases). Germline CDR1 is MNHEY and CDR2 is SVGEGT. V was trimmed by 0 bases and J by 6 bases, leaving 12 bases between them. CDR3 length equals 15 residues. For the CDR3, the DNA is TGTGCCAGCAGTTACTCCAGGGAGGTTGGCAATGAGCAGTTCTTC. Encoded protein: CASSYSREVGNEQFF.

V is TRBV7-2 and J is TRBJ2-7; TRBD2 matches at 9 bases. The J segment lost 0 bases and the V segment lost 3 bases, leaving 3 bases of the junction unmatched. Germline assignment: CDR1 SGHTA and CDR2 FQGNSA. The CDR3 loop spans 15 amino acids. The CDR3, as DNA: TGTGCCAGCAGCTTCCATAGCGGGGGCTCCTACGAGCAGTACTTC. Its protein is CASSFHSGGSYEQYF.

The rearrangement links TRBV7-2 to TRBJ2-2, with D tentatively TRBD1 or TRBD2 (6 bases each). The CDR3 is 15 amino acids. Germline lookup yields CDR1 SGHTA and CDR2 FQGNSA. The ends were cut back, 2 bases at V and 5 bases at J, with 12 bases in the middle. The CDR3, as DNA: TGTGCCAGCAGCTTATACCGGGGGCGGACCGGGGAGCTGTTTTTT. It specifies CASSLYRGRTGELFF. The full variable domain, its missing parts supplied by reference TRBV7-2 and TRBJ2-2, is GAGVSQSPSNKVTEKGKDVELRCDPISGHTALYWYRQSLGQGLEFLIYFQGNSAPDKSGLPSDRFSAERTGGSVSTLTIQRTQQEDSAVYLCASSLYRGRTGELFFGEGSRLTVL.

V usage is TRBV10-3 and J usage is TRBJ2-5; TRBD1 matches 9 bases. This CDR3 comprises 13 residues. Per the germline V gene, CDR1 is ENHRY and CDR2 is SYGVKD. With 10 bases clipped from V and 5 bases from J, the junction kept 8 bases outside the gene matches. The CDR3 DNA is TGTGCCACCGCAGGGACAGGGAAGGAGACCCAGTACTTC. Its translation is CATAGTGKETQYF.

This rearrangement joins TRBV6-2 or TRBV6-3 to TRBJ2-3; D gene uncertain. CDR1 and CDR2 from the germline V gene are MNHEY and SVGEGT. V was trimmed by 8 bases and J by 0 bases, leaving 12 bases between them. The CDR3 extends over 14 amino acids. Here the CDR3 reads CASGGGPSTDTQYF. Written as DNA, the CDR3 is TGTGCCAGCGGTGGCGGCCCGAGCACAGATACGCAGTATTTT.

The rearrangement joins TRBV6-5 to TRBJ2-7; 8 bases align to TRBD1. V lost 7 bases to trimming and J lost 4 bases; unmatched junction nucleotides: 6. The CDR3 loop spans 13 amino acids. Per the germline V gene, CDR1 is MNHEY and CDR2 is SVGAGI. The CDR3 protein is CASTGQGFYEQYF. CDR3 sequence (DNA): TGTGCCAGCACCGGACAGGGATTTTACGAGCAGTACTTC.

The CDR3 nucleotides are TGCGCCAGCAGCCGCAACCGGGACAGCAATGAGCAGTTCTTC. Translation gives CASSRNRDSNEQFF. The chain has TRBV4-3 and TRBJ2-1; 7 bases match TRBD1. The CDR3 has 14 residues. V shed 4 bases and J 6 bases; nucleotides not matched to a gene: 6. Germline V lookup: CDR1 LGHNA, CDR2 YSLEER.

J is TRBJ2-1 and V is TRBV2; possible D gene TRBD1, 5 bases. Trimming stripped 1 base from V and 15 bases from J, with 16 bases between. CDR1 SNHLY and CDR2 FYNNEI come from the germline V gene. CDR3 size: 13 residues. The CDR3 protein is CASSEGRGSLGFF. The CDR3 DNA sequence: TGTGCCAGCAGTGAAGGAAGGGGCAGCCTGGGGTTCTTC.

The rearrangement uses TRBV4-2 and TRBJ1-2; TRBD1 matches 7 bases. CDR1 and CDR2 (germline): LGHNA, YNFKEQ. The J segment lost 4 bases and the V segment lost 1 base, leaving 9 bases of the junction unmatched. The CDR3 runs 16 residues. In DNA form, the CDR3 reads TGTGCCAGCAGCCAAGCCGCAGGGGGAGGTGGCTATGGCTACACCTTC. This encodes CASSQAAGGGGYGYTF.